Listed below are T cell receptor beta chains from one sample, sequenced in a study of shared clonotypes between healthy human individuals. Sequenced by immunoSEQ multiplex PCR; TCRdb stores in-frame clones only, minus some. The sample includes approximately 1,500,000 clones, approximately 98% seen only once; the top ten take roughly 0.45%. What was sequenced was naive CD4+ T cells sorted from blood. Receptors were obtained from a man younger than 45 in good health. CDR3s leave out the opening cysteine and the closing phenylalanine or tryptophan. D genes are given only for firm matches.

CDR3	D	V	J
ASSRDRGLTDTQY	TRBD1	TRBV18	TRBJ2-3
ASSLDALAYEQY	NA	TRBV6-5	TRBJ2-7
ASSRTSASYEQY	NA	TRBV5-5	TRBJ2-7
AWSNGGPNEKLF	NA	TRBV30	TRBJ1-4
ASSQDKKYGSNQPQH	NA	TRBV14	TRBJ1-5
AILQRLAGFTDTQY	TRBD2	TRBV5-1	TRBJ2-3
ASSSTVASTDTQY	NA	TRBV5-4	TRBJ2-3
ASSPPSWGETQY	NA	TRBV18	TRBJ2-5
ASMTVNEQF	NA	TRBV28	TRBJ2-1
ASRSREQF	NA	TRBV10-2	TRBJ2-1
ASSQGQGSVQY	TRBD1	TRBV14	TRBJ2-7
ASSPDRGRYGYT	TRBD1	TRBV27	TRBJ1-2
ASSFPGRGRTEAF	TRBD1	TRBV28	TRBJ1-1
ASSWGLASGSSYEQY	TRBD2	TRBV5-1	TRBJ2-7
ASSKRLAGGNEQF	NA	TRBV21-1	TRBJ2-1
ASSGSLQETQY	NA	TRBV19	TRBJ2-5
ASSSLGREQY	NA	TRBV28	TRBJ2-7
ASSNLGRGSYNEQF	TRBD2	TRBV7-9	TRBJ2-1
ASSIRQGNNEQF	TRBD1	TRBV5-1	TRBJ2-1
ASSKAEASTDTQY	NA	TRBV19	TRBJ2-3
SAESGSGYT	NA	TRBV20-1	TRBJ1-2
ATNRGAGEQETQY	TRBD2	TRBV5-1	TRBJ2-5
ASSLEAYNEQF	NA	TRBV28	TRBJ2-1
ASSLAGTSALNEQF	TRBD2	TRBV5-1	TRBJ2-1
ASSPGVSTDTQY	NA	TRBV7-7	TRBJ2-3
ASSVTGTSTSGRFNEQY	TRBD2	TRBV9	TRBJ2-7
ASSFGSSYEQY	NA	TRBV7-3	TRBJ2-7
ASNSGANVLT	NA	TRBV5-1	TRBJ2-6
ATSRGGPSPETQY	NA	TRBV15	TRBJ2-5
ASSLAKKSAIQY	NA	TRBV7-2	TRBJ2-4
ASSLTATGELF	NA	TRBV5-1	TRBJ2-2
ASKEREVTDTQY	TRBD2	TRBV2	TRBJ2-3
SVESRGRGYEQY	NA	TRBV29-1	TRBJ2-7
ASSMLAGGQTGELF	TRBD2	TRBV19	TRBJ2-2
ASTNGLAGGNEQF	TRBD2	TRBV6-6	TRBJ2-1
ASSQVGGGRIQY	NA	TRBV14	TRBJ2-4
ASSRGQGVYNEQF	TRBD1	TRBV11-3	TRBJ2-1
ASSLGPRTPYEQY	NA	TRBV5-5	TRBJ2-7
ASSPGQGRNEKLF	NA	TRBV5-4	TRBJ1-4
ASSRYSGRGQETQY	TRBD2	TRBV19	TRBJ2-5
ASSFQGSGQF	NA	TRBV5-1	TRBJ2-1
ASEGSYEQY	NA	TRBV7-9	TRBJ2-7
ASSPRGSSYNEQF	TRBD1	TRBV6-1	TRBJ2-1
SVEPASYNEQF	NA	TRBV29-1	TRBJ2-1
ASSPQQGVLFEQY	TRBD1	TRBV18	TRBJ2-7
ASSQLAGGPLLGYEQY	TRBD2	TRBV27	TRBJ2-7
ASSSTGGIFYEQY	TRBD1	TRBV28	TRBJ2-7
ASSSLFGPQH	NA	TRBV19	TRBJ1-5
ASSLRDTLVNTEAF	NA	TRBV7-9	TRBJ1-1
ASSERSGQSYGYT	NA	TRBV2	TRBJ1-2
ASSRPRGRSDTQY	NA	TRBV5-1	TRBJ2-3
ASSLDWASSTDTQY	NA	TRBV5-5	TRBJ2-3
ASSLYTGTVNYGYT	TRBD1	TRBV28	TRBJ1-2
ASRRTGVTYNEQF	TRBD1	TRBV19	TRBJ2-1